This T cell receptor beta chain was profiled in a study of blood T cells in healthy people across ages. Study-wide results and limits: Unsorted PBMCs ruled out conclusive naive versus antigen-experienced comparison.

Together with a sample-barcoded 5' primer, a J-beta primer mix was included in a second PCR lasting about 7 to 12 cycles. The template-switch adaptor was a 5' adaptor with 12 random nucleotides. It tagged each cDNA molecule. TCRdb reanalysed the 5' RACE reads using MiXCR and keeps one entry per CDR3 protein. The table has fewer than 800,000 distinct CDR3 sequences, around 21% seen once. Donation came from healthy Caucasian individuals in Russia who were aged about 6 to 95. This CDR3 contains 16 residues. Trimming pared 4 bases from V and 0 bases from J, leaving 14 bases between. Germline loops: CDR1 SGHRS, CDR2 YFSETQ. This clonotype was detected a few times. Its antigen remains unknown.

V gene TRBV5-1 combines with J gene TRBJ2-1; D may be TRBD2 (5 bases). The source material was blood. The receptor comes from a man in his 70s in good health. Here the CDR3 reads CASSMTGTSSYNEQFF. DNA for the CDR3: TGCGCCAGCAGCATGACCGGCACTAGCTCCTACAATGAGCAGTTCTTC.